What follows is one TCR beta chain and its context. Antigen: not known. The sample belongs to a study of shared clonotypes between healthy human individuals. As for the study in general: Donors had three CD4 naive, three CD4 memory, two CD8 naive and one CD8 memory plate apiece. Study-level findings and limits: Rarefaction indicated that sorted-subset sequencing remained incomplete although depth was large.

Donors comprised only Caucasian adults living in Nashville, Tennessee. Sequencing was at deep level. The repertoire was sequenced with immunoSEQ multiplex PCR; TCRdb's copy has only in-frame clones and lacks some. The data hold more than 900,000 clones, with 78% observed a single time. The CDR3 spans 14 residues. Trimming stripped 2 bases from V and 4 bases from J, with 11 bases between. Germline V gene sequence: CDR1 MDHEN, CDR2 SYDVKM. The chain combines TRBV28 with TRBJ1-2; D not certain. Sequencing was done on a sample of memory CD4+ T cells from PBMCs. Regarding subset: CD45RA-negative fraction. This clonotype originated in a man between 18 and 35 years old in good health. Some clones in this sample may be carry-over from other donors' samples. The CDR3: CASSLPGPTYGYTF. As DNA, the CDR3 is TGTGCCAGCAGTTTACCGGGCCCCACCTATGGCTACACCTTC.